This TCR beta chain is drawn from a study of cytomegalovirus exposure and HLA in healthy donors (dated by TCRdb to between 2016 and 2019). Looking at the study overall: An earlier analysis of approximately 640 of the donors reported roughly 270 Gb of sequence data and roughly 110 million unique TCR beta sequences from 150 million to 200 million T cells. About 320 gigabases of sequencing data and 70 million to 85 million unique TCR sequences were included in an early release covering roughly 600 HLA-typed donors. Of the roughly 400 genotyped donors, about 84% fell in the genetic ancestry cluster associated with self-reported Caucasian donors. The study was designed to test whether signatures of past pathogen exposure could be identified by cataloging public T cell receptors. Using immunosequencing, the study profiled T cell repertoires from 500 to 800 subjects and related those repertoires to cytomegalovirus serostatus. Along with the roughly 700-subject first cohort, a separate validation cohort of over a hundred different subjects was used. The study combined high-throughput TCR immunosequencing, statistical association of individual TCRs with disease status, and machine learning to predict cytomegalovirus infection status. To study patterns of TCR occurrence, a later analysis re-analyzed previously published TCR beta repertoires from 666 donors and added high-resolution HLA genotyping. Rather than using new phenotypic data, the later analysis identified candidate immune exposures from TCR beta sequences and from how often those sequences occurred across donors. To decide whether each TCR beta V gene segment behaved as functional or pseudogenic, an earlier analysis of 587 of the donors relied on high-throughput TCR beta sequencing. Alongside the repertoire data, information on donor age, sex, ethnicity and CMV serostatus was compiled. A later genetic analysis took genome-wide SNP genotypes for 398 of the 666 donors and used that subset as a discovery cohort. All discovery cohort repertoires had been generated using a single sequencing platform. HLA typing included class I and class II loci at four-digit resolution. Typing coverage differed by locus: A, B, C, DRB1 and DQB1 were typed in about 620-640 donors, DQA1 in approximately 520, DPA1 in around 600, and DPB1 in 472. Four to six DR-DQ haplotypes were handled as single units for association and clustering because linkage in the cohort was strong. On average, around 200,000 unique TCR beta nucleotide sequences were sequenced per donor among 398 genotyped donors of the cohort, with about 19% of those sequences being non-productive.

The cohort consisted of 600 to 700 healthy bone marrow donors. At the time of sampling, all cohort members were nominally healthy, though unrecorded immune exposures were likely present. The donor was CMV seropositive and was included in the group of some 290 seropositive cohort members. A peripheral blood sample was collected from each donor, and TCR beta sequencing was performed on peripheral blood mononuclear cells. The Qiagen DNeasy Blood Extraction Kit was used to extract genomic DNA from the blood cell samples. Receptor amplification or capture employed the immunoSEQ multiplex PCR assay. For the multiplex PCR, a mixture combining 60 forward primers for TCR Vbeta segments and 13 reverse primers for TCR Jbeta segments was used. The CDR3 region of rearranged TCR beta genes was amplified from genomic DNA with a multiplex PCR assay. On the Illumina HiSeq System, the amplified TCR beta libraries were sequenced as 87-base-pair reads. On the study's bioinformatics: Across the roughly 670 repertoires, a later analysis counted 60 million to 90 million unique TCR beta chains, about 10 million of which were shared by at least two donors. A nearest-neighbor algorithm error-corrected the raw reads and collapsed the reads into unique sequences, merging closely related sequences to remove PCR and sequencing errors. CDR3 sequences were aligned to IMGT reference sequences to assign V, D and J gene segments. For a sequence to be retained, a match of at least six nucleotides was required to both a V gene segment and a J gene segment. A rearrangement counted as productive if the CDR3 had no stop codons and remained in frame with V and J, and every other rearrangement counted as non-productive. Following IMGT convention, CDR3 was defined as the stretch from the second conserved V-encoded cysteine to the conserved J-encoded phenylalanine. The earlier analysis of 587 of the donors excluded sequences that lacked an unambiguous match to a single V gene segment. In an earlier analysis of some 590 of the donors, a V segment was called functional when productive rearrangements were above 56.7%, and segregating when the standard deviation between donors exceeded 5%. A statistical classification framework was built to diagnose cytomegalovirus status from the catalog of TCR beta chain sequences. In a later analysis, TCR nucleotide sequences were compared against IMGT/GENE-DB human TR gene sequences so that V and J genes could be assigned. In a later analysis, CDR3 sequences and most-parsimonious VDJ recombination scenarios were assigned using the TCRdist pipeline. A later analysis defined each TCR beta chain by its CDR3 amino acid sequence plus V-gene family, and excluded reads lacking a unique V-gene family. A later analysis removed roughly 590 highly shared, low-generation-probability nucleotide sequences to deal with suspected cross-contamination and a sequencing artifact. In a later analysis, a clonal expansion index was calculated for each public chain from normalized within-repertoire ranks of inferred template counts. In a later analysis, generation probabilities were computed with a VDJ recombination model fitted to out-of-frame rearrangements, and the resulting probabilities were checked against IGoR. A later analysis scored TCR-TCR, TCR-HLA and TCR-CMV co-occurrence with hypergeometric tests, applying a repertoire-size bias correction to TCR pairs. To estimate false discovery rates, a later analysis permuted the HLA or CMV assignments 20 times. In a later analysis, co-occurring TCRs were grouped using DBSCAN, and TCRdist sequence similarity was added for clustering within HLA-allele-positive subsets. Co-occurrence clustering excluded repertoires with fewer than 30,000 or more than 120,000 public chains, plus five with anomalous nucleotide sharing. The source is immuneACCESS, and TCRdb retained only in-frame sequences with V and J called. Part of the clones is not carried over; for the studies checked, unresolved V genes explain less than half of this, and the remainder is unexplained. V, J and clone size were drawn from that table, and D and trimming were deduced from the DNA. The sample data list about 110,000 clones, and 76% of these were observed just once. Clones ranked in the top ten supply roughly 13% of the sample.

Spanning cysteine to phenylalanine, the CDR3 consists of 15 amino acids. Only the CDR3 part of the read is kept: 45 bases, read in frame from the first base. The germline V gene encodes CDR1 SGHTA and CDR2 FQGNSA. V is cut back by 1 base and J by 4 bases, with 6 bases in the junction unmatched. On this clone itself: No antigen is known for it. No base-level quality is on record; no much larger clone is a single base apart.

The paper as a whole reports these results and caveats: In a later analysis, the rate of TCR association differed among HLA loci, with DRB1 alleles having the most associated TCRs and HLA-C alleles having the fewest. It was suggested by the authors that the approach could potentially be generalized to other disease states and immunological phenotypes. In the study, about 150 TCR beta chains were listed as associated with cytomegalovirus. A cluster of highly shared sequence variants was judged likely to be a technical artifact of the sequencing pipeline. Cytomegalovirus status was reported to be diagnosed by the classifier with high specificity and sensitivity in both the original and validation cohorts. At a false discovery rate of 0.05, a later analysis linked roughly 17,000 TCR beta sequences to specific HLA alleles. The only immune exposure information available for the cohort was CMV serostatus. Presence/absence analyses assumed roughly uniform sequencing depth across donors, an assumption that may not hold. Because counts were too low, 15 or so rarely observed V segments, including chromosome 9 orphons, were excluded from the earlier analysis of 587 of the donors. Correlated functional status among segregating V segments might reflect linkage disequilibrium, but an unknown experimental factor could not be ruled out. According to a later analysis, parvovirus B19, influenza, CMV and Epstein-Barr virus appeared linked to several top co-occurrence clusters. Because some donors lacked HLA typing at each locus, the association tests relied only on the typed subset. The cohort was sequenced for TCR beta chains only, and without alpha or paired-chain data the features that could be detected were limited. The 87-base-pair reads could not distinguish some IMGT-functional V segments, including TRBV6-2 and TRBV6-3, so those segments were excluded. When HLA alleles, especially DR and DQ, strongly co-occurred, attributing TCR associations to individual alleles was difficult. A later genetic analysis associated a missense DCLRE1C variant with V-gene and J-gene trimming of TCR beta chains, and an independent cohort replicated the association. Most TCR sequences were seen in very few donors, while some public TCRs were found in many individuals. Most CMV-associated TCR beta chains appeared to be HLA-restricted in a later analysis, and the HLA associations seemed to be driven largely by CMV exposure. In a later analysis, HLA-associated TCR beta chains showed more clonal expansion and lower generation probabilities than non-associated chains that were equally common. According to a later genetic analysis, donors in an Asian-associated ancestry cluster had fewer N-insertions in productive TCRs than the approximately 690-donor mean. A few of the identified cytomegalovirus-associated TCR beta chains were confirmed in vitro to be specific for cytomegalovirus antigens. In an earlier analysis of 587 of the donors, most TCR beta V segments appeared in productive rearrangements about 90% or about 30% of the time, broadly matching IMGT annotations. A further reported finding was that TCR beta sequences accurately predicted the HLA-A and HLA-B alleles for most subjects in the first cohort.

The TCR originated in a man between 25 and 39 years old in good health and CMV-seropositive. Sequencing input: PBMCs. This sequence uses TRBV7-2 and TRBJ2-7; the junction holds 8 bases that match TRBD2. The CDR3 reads CASSLDIAGRYEQYF. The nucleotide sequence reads TGTGCCAGCAGCTTAGATATAGCGGGGAGGTACGAGCAGTACTTC.